These 3 T cell receptor beta chains share one sample of origin, sequenced in a study of CD8 T cells in Susac syndrome. RNA, at roughly 0.5 to 1 ug, was reverse transcribed with random hexamers. TCRdb recomputed calls from the immunoSEQ multiplex PCR reads with MiXCR, one row per CDR3 protein. The table shows approximately 190,000 distinct CDR3 sequences, with approximately 95% occurring only once. Material for sequencing was CD4+ T cells from PBMCs. Receptor source: a human donor in good health.

This chain uses TRBV30 with TRBJ1-6; no clear D gene. Between the trimmed V and J ends, which lost 7 bases and 0 bases, there was a span of 13 bases. In germline, CDR1 is GTSNPN, CDR2 SVGIG (reference sequence). This CDR3 has 15 residues. The CDR3 coding sequence is TGTGCCTTCCACTCGAGGAGCTCCTATAATTCACCCCTCCACTTT. It translates to CAFHSRSSYNSPLHF.

The chain carries TRBV11-3 and TRBJ2-4; D remains unclear. Germline V lookup: CDR1 SGHNT, CDR2 YENEEA. This CDR3 spans 13 amino acids. V was cut by 0 bases and J by 6 bases, with 6 bases left in between. The CDR3 spells CASSLDYGNIQYF. The DNA of the CDR3 is TGTGCCAGCAGCTTAGATTACGGAAACATTCAGTACTTC.

The table lists this clonotype with a few counts. The chain couples TRBV7-2 to TRBJ2-3; unclear D gene. Trimming shortened V by 4 bases and J by 3 bases, and 8 bases separated the two germline ends. The CDR3 runs to 13 residues. Germline V gene lookup returns CDR1 SGHTA and CDR2 FQGNSA. CDR3 sequence reads: CASSSHATDTQYF. The CDR3 region has the DNA TGTGCCAGCAGCTCCCACGCGACAGATACGCAGTATTTT. The variable domain in full, completed from reference TRBV7-2 and TRBJ2-3, reads GAGVSQSPSNKVTEKGKDVELRCDPISGHTALYWYRQSLGQGLEFLIYFQGNSAPDKSGLPSDRFSAERTGGSVSTLTIQRTQQEDSAVYLCASSSHATDTQYFGPGTRLTVL.